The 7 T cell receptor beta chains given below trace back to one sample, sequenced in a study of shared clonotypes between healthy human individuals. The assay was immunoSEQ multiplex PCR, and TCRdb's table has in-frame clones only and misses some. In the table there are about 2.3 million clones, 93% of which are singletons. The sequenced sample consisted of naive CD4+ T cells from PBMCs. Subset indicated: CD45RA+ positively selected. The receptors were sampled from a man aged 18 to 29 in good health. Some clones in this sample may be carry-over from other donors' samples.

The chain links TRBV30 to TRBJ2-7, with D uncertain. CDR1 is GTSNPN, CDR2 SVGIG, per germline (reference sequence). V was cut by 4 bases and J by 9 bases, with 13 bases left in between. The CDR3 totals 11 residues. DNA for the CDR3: TGTGCCTGGATGTTGGGTGACGTGCAGTACTTC. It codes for CAWMLGDVQYF. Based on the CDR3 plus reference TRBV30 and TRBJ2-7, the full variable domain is SQTIHQWPATLVQPVGSPLSLECTVEGTSNPNLYWYRQAAGRGLQLLFYSVGIGQISSEVPQNLSASRPQDRQFILSSKKLLLSDSGFYLCAWMLGDVQYFGPGTRLTVT.

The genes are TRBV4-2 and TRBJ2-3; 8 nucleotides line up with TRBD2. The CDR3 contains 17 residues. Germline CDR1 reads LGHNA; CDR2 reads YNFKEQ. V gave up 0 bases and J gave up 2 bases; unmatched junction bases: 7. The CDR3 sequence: CASSQDLPSGFTDTQYF. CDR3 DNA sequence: TGTGCCAGCAGCCAAGATCTACCTAGCGGGTTCACAGATACGCAGTATTTT.

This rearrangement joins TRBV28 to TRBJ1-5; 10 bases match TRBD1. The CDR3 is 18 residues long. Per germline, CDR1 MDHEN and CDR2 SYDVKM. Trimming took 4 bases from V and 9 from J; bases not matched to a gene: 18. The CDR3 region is CASSSLFKTGGAFPPQHF. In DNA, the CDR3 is TGTGCCAGCAGTTCGCTCTTTAAGACAGGGGGCGCTTTCCCGCCCCAGCATTTT.

CDR3: CASTSLGGLIGDTEAFF. Written as DNA, the CDR3 is TGTGCCAGCACGAGCCTCGGTGGCCTAATCGGTGACACTGAAGCTTTCTTT. The V and J genes are TRBV27 and TRBJ1-1; D unresolved. The CDR3 is made up of 17 amino acids. Germline V gives CDR1 MNHEY, CDR2 SMNVEV (reference sequence). The ends were cut back, 7 bases at V and 3 bases at J, with 24 bases in the middle.

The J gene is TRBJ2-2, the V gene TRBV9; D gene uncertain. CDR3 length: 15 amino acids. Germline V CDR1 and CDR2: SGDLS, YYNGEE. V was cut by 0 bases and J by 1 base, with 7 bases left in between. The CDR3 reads CASSVGPMNTGELFF. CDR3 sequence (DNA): TGTGCCAGCAGCGTAGGGCCAATGAACACCGGGGAGCTGTTTTTT.

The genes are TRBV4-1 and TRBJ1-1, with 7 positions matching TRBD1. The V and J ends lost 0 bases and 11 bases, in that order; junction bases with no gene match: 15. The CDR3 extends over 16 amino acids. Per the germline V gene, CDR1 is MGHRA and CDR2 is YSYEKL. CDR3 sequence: CASSQEPGTEGRGAFF. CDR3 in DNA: TGCGCCAGCAGCCAAGAACCCGGGACAGAGGGTAGAGGGGCTTTCTTT.

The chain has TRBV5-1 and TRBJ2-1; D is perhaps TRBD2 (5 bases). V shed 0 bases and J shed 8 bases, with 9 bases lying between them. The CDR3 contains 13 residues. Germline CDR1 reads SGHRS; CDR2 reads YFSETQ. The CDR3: CASSLALAYEQFF. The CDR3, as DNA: TGCGCCAGCAGCTTGGCCCTAGCCTATGAGCAGTTCTTC.